This TCR beta chain is from a study of PD-L1 blockade in urothelial cancer. About the study: It was around 2014 that patients started atezolizumab at 1,200 mg intravenously every 3 weeks.

Assay used: immunoSEQ multiplex PCR; TCRdb lists only in-frame clones, some missing. The sample consists of about 74,000 clones, about nine tenths of them appearing once. Noted time point: pretreatment peripheral blood. V dropped 6 bases and J dropped 2 bases, with 12 bases sitting between them. The CDR3 consists of 14 residues. Germline-derived CDR1 and CDR2 are MNHEY and SVGAGI. Sample: PBMCs, taken around atezolizumab (anti-PD-L1) treatment. The receptor was isolated from a man between 65 and 80 years old with urothelial cancer. The V and J genes are TRBV6-5 and TRBJ2-3; D gene unclear. This CDR3 is CASSLRQDTDTQYF. The CDR3 nucleotides read TGTGCCAGCAGCCTTCGACAAGACACAGATACGCAGTATTTT.